Presented here are 10 T cell receptor beta chains from one specimen sequenced in a study of blood T cell repertoires in COVID-19. Libraries were prepared by immunoSEQ multiplex PCR; TCRdb keeps only in-frame clonotypes and omits some of them. The table shows 260,000 or so clones, with about four fifths occurring only once. The material sequenced was PBMCs or T cells enriched from blood (not recorded which). Receptor source: a woman aged 40 to 49 who had been exposed to COVID-19.

This chain joins TRBV3-1 (or the pseudogene TRBV3-2) and TRBJ2-3, with TRBD2 matching over 10 bases. CDR1 and CDR2 (germline): LGHDT, YNNKEL (reference sequence). The CDR3 is 17 amino acids. Trimming at V came to 2 bases and at J to 2 bases, leaving 7 bases not matched to a gene. The CDR3 DNA is TGTGCCAGCAGCCAAACCCAGCGGGGGGGCCCCACAGATACGCAGTATTTT. This translates into CASSQTQRGGPTDTQYF.

The genes are TRBV6-4 and TRBJ2-1; 8 bases are a match to TRBD2. Germline V gene sequence: CDR1 MRHNA, CDR2 SNTAGT. The ends lost 3 bases at V and 4 bases at J; junction bases unmatched: 8. This CDR3 has 16 amino acids. CDR3 loop: CASSEGDSGVYNEQFF. The DNA of the CDR3 is TGTGCCAGCAGTGAAGGGGATAGCGGGGTGTACAATGAGCAGTTCTTC.

This sequence joins TRBV29-1 and TRBJ2-1, with 8 bases aligning to TRBD2. Per germline, CDR1 SQVTM and CDR2 ANQGSEA. CDR3 size: 14 residues. Trimming removed 4 bases from V and 6 bases from J; junction bases left unmatched: 8. CDR3 bases: TGCAGCGTTGGGGGGGGAACTAGCGGCAATGAGCAGTTCTTC. Translated, it gives CSVGGGTSGNEQFF.

The chain employs TRBV18 and TRBJ2-1; 7 bases are shared with TRBD2. The ends lost 2 bases at V and 3 bases at J; junction bases unmatched: 4. The CDR3 sequence is 15 residues long. The V gene's germline CDR1 is KGHSH and CDR2 LQKENI. CDR3 DNA: TGTGCCAGCTCACCAGAAGCGGGGTTCTACAATGAGCAGTTCTTC. As protein: CASSPEAGFYNEQFF.

The chain has TRBV28 and TRBJ1-4; a weak D match, TRBD1 (5 bases). The CDR3 length is 14 residues. V was clipped by 7 bases and J by 2 bases, with 11 bases between them. Germline CDR1 MDHEN, CDR2 SYDVKM. The CDR3 bases are TGTGCCAGCAAAGAGGGGAGGACTAATGAAAAACTGTTTTTT. This gives the protein CASKEGRTNEKLFF.

The chain has TRBV3-1 (or the pseudogene TRBV3-2) and TRBJ1-1; 7 nucleotides match TRBD1. V lost 2 bases to trimming and J lost 6 bases; unmatched junction nucleotides: 21. This CDR3 spans 19 amino acids. CDR1 is LGHDT and CDR2 is YNNKEL in the germline V gene (reference sequence). The CDR3 DNA follows: TGTGCCAGCAGCCAATCGATACTAGGTGGACAGGACGTAATTGCTGAAGCTTTCTTT. Protein product: CASSQSILGGQDVIAEAFF.

The chain has TRBV10-3 and TRBJ1-5; 7 nucleotides line up with TRBD1. The CDR3 is 12 residues long. V dropped 6 bases and J dropped 7; count of bases not matched to a gene: 3. The germline V gene encodes CDR1 ENHRY and CDR2 SYGVKD. CDR3 amino acids: CAIRQGSQPQHF. The CDR3 coding sequence is TGTGCCATCAGACAGGGGAGCCAGCCCCAGCATTTT.

The rearrangement joins TRBV13 to TRBJ2-4; TRBD2 aligns across 10 bases. Germline V gene lookup returns CDR1 PRHDT and CDR2 FYEKMQ (reference sequence). The CDR3 runs to 20 residues. V shed 2 bases, J shed 0 bases, and the junction held 13 bases outside the gene matches. The CDR3 region has the DNA TGTGCCAGCAGCTTACGAATCCAGCGGGGGGGTCCCATAGCCAAAAACATTCAGTACTTC. This sequence encodes CASSLRIQRGGPIAKNIQYF.

This clone has more than one count but fewer than ten. The genes are TRBV3-1 (or the pseudogene TRBV3-2) and TRBJ2-7; unclear D gene. The germline gives CDR1 LGHDT, CDR2 YNNKEL (reference sequence). The CDR3 has 13 residues. V was cut by 4 bases and J by 2 bases, with 9 bases left in between. The CDR3 loop is CASSPYQAYEQYF. As DNA, the CDR3 is TGTGCCAGCAGCCCCTACCAAGCCTACGAGCAGTACTTC.

This sequence joins TRBV6-2 or TRBV6-3 and TRBJ1-5, with TRBD1 as a possible D gene (5 bases). This CDR3 has 14 residues. Per germline, CDR1 MNHEY and CDR2 SVGEGT. Trimming stripped 5 bases from V and 8 bases from J, with 16 bases between. In DNA, the CDR3 is TGTGCCAGCAGTCCAGGGCAGGGTAGTGAGCCCCAGCATTTT. Protein: CASSPGQGSEPQHF.